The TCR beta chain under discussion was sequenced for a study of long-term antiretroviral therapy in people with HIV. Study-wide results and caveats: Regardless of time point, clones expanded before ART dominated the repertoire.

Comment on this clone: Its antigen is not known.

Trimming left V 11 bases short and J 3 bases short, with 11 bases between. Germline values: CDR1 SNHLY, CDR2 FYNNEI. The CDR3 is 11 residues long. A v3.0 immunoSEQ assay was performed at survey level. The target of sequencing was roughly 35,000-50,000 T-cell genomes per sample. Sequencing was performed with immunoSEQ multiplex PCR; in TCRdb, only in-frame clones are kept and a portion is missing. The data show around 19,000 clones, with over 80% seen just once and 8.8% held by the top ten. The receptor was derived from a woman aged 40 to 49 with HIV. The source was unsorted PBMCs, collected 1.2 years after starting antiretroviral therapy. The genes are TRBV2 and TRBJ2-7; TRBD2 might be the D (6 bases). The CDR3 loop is CALSGGYEQYF. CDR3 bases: TGTGCCCTATCCGGGGGCTACGAGCAGTACTTC.